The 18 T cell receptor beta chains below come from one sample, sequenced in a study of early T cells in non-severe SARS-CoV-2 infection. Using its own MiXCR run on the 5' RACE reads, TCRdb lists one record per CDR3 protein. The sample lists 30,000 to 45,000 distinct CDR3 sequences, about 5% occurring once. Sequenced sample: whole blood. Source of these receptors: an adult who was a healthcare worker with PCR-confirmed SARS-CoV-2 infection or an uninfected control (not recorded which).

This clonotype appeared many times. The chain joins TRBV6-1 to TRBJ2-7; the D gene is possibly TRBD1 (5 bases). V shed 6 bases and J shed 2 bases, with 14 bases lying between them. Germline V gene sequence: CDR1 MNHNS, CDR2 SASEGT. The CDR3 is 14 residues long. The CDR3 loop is CASRQLSTAYEQYF. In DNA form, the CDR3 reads TGTGCCAGCAGACAACTATCGACAGCCTACGAGCAGTACTTC.

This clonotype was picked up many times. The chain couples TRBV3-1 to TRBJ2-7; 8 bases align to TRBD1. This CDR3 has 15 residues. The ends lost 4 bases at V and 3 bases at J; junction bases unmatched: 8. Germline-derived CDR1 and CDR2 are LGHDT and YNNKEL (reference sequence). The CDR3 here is CASSRVGTGHYEQYF. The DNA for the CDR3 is TGTGCCAGCAGCCGAGTTGGGACAGGCCACTACGAGCAGTACTTC.

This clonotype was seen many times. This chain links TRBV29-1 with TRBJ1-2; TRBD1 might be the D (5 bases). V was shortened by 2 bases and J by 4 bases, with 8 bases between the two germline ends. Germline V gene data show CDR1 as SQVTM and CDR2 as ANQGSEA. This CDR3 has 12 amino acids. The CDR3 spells CSVEKGLYGYTF. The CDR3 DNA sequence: TGCAGCGTTGAAAAGGGGCTCTATGGCTACACCTTC.

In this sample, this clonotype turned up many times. DNA of the CDR3: TGTGCCAGCAGTGCGACAGGGGGCAGAGGCACAGATACGCAGTATTTT. Translating it yields CASSATGGRGTDTQYF. The chain recombines TRBV6-9 with TRBJ2-3; TRBD1 matches 10 bases. CDR1 MNHGY and CDR2 SVAAGI come from the germline V gene. The CDR3 has 16 amino acids. V lost 5 bases and J lost 1; bases outside the gene matches: 6.

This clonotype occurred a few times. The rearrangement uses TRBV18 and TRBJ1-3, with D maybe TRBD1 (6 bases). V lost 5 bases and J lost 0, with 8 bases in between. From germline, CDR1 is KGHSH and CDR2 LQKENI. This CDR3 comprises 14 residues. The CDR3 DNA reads TGTGCCAGCTCAACAGGGCTCTCTGGAAACACCATATATTTT. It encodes CASSTGLSGNTIYF. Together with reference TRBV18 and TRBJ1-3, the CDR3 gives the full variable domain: NAGVMQNPRHLVRRRGQEARLRCSPMKGHSHVYWYRQLPEEGLKFMVYLQKENIIDESGMPKERFSAEFPKEGPSILRIQQVVRGDSAAYFCASSTGLSGNTIYFGEGSWLTVV.

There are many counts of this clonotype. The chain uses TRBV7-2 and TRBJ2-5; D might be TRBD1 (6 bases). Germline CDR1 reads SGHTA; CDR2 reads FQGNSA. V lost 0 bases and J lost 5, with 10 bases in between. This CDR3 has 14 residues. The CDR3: CASSLAGAGETQYF. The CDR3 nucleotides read TGTGCCAGCAGCTTAGCGGGGGCCGGGGAGACCCAGTACTTC.

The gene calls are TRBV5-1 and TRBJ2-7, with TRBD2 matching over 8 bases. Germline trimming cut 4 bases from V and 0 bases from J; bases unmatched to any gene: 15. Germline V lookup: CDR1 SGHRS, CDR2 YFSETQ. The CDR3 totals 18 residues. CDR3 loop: CASSRYQNSGTISYEQYF. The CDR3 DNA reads TGCGCCAGCAGCCGGTATCAGAATAGCGGGACCATCTCCTACGAGCAGTACTTC.

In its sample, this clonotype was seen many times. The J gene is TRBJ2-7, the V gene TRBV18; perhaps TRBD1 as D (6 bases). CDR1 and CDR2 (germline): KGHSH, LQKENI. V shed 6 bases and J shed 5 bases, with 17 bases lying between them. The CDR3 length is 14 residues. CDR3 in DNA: TGTGCCAGCTCCCCCCCCGACAGGAACCACGAGCAGTACTTC. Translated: CASSPPDRNHEQYF.

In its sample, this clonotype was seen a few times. CDR3: CASSRYPFRDEQFF. CDR3 bases: TGTGCCAGCAGCCGCTATCCCTTTAGGGATGAGCAGTTCTTC. This chain connects TRBV28 to TRBJ2-1; D not certain. The V gene lost 6 bases and the J gene lost 8 bases, with 17 bases spanning the gap. CDR1 and CDR2 from the germline V gene are MDHEN and SYDVKM. CDR3 length: 14 residues. Supplemented by reference TRBV28 and TRBJ2-1, the full variable domain reads DVKVTQSSRYLVKRTGEKVFLECVQDMDHENMFWYRQDPGLGLRLIYFSYDVKMKEKGDIPEGYSVSREKKERFSLILESASTNQTSMYLCASSRYPFRDEQFFGPGTRLTVL.

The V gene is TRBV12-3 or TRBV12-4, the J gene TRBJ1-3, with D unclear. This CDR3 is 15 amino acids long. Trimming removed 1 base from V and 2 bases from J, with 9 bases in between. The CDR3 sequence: CASSLGHLTGNTIYF. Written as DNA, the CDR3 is TGTGCCAGCAGTTTAGGACACCTGACTGGAAACACCATATATTTT.

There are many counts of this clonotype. In DNA form, the CDR3 reads TGTGCCAGCAGCCCGGGACTAGCGGAGGGCCCTAGCAATGAGCAGTTCTTC. It specifies CASSPGLAEGPSNEQFF. J is TRBJ2-1 and V is TRBV7-9; 11 bases are a match to TRBD2. V trimming: 5 bases; J trimming: 6 bases; junction bases outside the gene matches: 12. Germline lookup yields CDR1 SEHNR and CDR2 FQNEAQ (reference sequence). The CDR3 sequence is 17 residues long.

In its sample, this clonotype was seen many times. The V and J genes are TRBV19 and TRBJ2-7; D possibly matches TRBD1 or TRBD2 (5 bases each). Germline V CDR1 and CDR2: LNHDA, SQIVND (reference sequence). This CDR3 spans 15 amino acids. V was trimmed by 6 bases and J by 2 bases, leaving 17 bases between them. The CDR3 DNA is TGTGCCAGTAGATATGGGGGATCGCAAGCCTACGAGCAGTACTTC. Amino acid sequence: CASRYGGSQAYEQYF.

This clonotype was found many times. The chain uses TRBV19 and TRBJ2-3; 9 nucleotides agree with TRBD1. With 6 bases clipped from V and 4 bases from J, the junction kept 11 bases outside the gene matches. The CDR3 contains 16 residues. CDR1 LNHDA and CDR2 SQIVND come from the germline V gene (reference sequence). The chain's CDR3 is CASSSWTGEVADTQYF. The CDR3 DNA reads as TGTGCCAGTAGCTCTTGGACAGGGGAGGTTGCAGATACGCAGTATTTT. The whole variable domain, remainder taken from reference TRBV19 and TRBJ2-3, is DGGITQSPKYLFRKEGQNVTLSCEQNLNHDAMYWYRQDPGQGLRLIYYSQIVNDFQKGDIAEGYSVSREKKESFPLTVTSAQKNPTAFYLCASSSWTGEVADTQYFGPGTRLTVL.

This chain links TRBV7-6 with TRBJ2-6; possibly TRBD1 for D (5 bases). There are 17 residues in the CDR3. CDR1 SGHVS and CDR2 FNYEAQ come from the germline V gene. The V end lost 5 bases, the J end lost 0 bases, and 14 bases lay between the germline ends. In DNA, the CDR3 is TGTGCCAGCAGCCCGCAGGGTTATTCCTCTGGGGCCAACGTCCTGACTTTC. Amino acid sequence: CASSPQGYSSGANVLTF.

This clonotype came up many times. This chain's CDR3 is CSVEETHQGPETQYF. In DNA, the CDR3 is TGCAGCGTTGAAGAGACTCACCAGGGGCCAGAGACCCAGTACTTC. The chain joins TRBV29-1 to TRBJ2-5, with TRBD1 as a possible D gene (6 bases). CDR3 length: 15 amino acids. Germline V gene data show CDR1 as SQVTM and CDR2 as ANQGSEA. V was shortened by 0 bases and J by 4 bases, with 15 bases between the two germline ends.

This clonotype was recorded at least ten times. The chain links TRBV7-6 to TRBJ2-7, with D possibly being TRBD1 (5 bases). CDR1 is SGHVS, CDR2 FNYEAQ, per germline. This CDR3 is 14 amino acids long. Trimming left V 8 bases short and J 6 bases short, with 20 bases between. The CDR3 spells CASRQGHSDGEQYF. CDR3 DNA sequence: TGTGCCAGCCGCCAGGGTCACTCGGATGGCGAGCAGTACTTC.

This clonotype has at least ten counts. DNA for the CDR3: TGTGCCAGCAGCAAAGGGGTTGATTCAGATACGCAGTATTTT. Amino acids: CASSKGVDSDTQYF. The chain uses TRBV3-1 and TRBJ2-3, with D possibly TRBD1 on 5 matching bases. Germline lookup yields CDR1 LGHDT and CDR2 YNNKEL (reference sequence). The ends were cut back, 5 bases at V and 4 bases at J, with 13 bases in the middle. The CDR3 totals 14 residues.

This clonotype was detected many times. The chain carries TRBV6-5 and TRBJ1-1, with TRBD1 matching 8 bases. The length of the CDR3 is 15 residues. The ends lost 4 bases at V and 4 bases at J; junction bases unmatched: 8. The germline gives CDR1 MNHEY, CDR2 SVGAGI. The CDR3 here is CASSSGQGAVTEAFF. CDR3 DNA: TGTGCCAGCAGTTCCGGTCAGGGGGCGGTCACTGAAGCTTTCTTT.